Here is one T cell receptor beta chain with its context. This specimen comes from a study of long-term antiretroviral therapy in people with HIV. At survey level, the immunoSEQ assay was run in its v3.0 version. Sequencing was performed with immunoSEQ multiplex PCR; in TCRdb, only in-frame clones are kept and a portion is missing. The sample yields 30,000 to 35,000 clones, roughly 79% seen once. There are 18 residues in the CDR3. Germline loops: CDR1 LGHNA, CDR2 YSLEER. With V trimmed by 0 bases and J by 0 bases, 7 bases remained unmatched. The chain employs TRBV4-3 and TRBJ2-1; 8 bases map to TRBD1. This sample comprised unsorted PBMCs, obtained 3 years after starting antiretroviral therapy. This TCR was recovered from a man in his forties or fifties with HIV. The CDR3 DNA sequence: TGCGCCAGCAGCCAAGATTGGCAGGGGGCCAGCTCCTACAATGAGCAGTTCTTC. It yields the protein CASSQDWQGASSYNEQFF.